This T cell receptor beta chain was identified in a study of T-cell memory formation after mild COVID-19. The junction had 14 bases not matched to a gene; V was cut back by 3 bases and J by 3 bases. The CDR3 is 18 residues long. Germline V gene lookup returns CDR1 KGHDR and CDR2 SFDVKD. Overall study findings and caveats: Clones from the second wave (peaking day 37) had unconfirmed SARS-CoV-2 specificity. Certain responding clones were present in pre-infection memory, suggesting participation of cross-reactive memory.

Libraries for TCRalpha and TCRbeta carried sample barcodes and unique molecular identifiers via 5'RACE. Each CDR3 protein gets one entry after TCRdb re-called the 5' RACE reads with MiXCR. Among roughly 130,000 distinct CDR3 sequences, roughly 15% were seen once, and the ten largest hold over 11%. There are a few counts of this clonotype. Its target is not known. This clonotype was obtained from an adult woman who had mild COVID-19 (a few samples of this study predate the infection). Cell type and time point are not known. The chain employs TRBV24-1 and TRBJ2-3; 7 positions agree with TRBD2. The specimen sequenced was PBMCs or a T cell subset sorted from them (not recorded which). For the CDR3, the DNA is TGTGCCACCAGTGATCCCCCGGGTAGCGGGTTAAGTACAGATACGCAGTATTTT. Its protein product is CATSDPPGSGLSTDTQYF.